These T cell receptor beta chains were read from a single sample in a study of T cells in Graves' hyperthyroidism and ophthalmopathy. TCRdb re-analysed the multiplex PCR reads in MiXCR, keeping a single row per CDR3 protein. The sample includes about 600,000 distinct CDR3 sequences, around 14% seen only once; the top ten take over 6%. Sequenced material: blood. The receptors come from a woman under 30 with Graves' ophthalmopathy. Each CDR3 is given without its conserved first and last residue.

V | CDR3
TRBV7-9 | ASSSGTGGIVGNQPQH
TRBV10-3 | AISDYRDRSFSGANVLT
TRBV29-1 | SVVLVGANTGELF
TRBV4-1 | ASSQEVRGNYEQY
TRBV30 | AWMRGGGYGYT
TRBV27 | ASSLKGMDYGYT
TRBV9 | ASKTGGLSTGELF
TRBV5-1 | ASSLGDRGYSNQPQH
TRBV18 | ASSRKGSNEQY
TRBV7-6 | ASSLVTSGRRRIYEQY
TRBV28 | ASSLGHTLSNQPQH
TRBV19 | ASSIQGFDQPQH
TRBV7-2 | ASSLPHTPSGGSGYEQY
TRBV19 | ASSILFRAGGNNEQF
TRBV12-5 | ASGLAPLAGGDNEQF
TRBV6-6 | ASSYATQGKTTTNEKLF
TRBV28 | ASSFRRFRYNEQF
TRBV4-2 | ASRAPGQTNTEAF
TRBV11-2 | ASSSTLDRGGPYEQY
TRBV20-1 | SARGWEGMETQY
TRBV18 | ASSPTSGYSYEQY
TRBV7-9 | ASSLAGPGYGYT
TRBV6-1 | ASSYFGLAGETQY
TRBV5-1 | ASSFKASGTLAKNIQY